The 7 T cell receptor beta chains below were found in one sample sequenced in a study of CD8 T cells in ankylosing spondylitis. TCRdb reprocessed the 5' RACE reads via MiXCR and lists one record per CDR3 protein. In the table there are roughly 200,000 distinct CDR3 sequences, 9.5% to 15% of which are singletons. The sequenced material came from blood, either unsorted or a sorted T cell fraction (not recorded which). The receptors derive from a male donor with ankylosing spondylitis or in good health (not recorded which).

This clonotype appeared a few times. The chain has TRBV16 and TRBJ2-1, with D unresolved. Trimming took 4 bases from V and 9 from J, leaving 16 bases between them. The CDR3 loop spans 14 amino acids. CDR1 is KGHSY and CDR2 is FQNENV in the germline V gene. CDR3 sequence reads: CASSRLGYGVEQFF. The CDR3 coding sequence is TGTGCCAGCAGCCGACTGGGCTATGGGGTTGAGCAGTTCTTC.

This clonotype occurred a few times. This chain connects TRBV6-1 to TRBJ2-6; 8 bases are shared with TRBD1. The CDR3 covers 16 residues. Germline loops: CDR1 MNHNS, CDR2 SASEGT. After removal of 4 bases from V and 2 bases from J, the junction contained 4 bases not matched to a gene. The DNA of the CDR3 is TGTGCCAGCAGTGGACCGGACAGGGCTGGGGCCAACGTCCTGACTTTC. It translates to CASSGPDRAGANVLTF.

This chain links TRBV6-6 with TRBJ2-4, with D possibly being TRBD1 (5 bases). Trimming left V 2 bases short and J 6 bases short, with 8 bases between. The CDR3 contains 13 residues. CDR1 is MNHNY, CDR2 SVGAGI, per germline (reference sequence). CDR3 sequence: CASSYGTGNIQYF. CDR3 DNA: TGTGCCAGCAGTTACGGAACAGGAAACATTCAGTACTTC.

For the CDR3, the DNA is TGTGCCAGCAGCTTAGATCCCCTAAATGAGCAGTTCTTC. Protein sequence: CASSLDPLNEQFF. V is TRBV11-3 and J is TRBJ2-1; D not resolved. CDR3 length equals 13 residues. Trimming took off 0 bases at V and 7 bases at J, with 7 bases between the two ends. Germline V CDR1 and CDR2: SGHNT, YENEEA.

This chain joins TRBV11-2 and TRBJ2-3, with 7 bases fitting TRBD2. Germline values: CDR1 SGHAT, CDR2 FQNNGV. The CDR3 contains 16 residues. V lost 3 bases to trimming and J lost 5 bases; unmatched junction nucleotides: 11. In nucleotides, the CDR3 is TGTGCCAGCAGCTTTGGAGGGGCGGGAGAATTAGATACGCAGTATTTT. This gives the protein CASSFGGAGELDTQYF.

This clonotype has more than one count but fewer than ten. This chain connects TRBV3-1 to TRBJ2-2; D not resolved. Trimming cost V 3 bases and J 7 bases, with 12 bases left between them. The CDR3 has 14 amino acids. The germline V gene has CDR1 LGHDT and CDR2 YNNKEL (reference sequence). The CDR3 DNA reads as TGTGCCAGCAGCCACGAGAGCACTGACGGGGAGCTGTTTTTT. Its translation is CASSHESTDGELFF.

CDR3 nucleotides: TGTGCCTGGAGTCAGGGTGGGGAGCAGTTCTTC. Protein sequence: CAWSQGGEQFF. The chain recombines TRBV30 with TRBJ2-1; possible D gene TRBD1, 5 bases. Trimming cost V 2 bases and J 10 bases, with 9 bases left between them. Per germline, CDR1 GTSNPN and CDR2 SVGIG (reference sequence). This CDR3 is 11 amino acids long.